These 8 T cell receptor beta chains were sequenced from one sample in a study of shared T cell receptors in the human thymus. The data were produced by immunoSEQ multiplex PCR, yet TCRdb's version contains in-frame clones alone and is incomplete. The table has almost 550,000 clones, approximately 80% seen once; the top ten hold more than 0.01%. Another study also made use of these data, one on human thymus T cells.

Material: thymocytes. The origin of the receptors is a boy under two years old with a congenital heart defect.

This clone has only one observation. The V gene is TRBV4-1, the J gene TRBJ2-2, with D tentatively TRBD1 (5 bases). The V gene's germline CDR1 is MGHRA and CDR2 YSYEKL. The CDR3 extends over 14 amino acids. Trimming left V 6 bases short and J 4 bases short, with 12 bases between. CDR3 DNA sequence: TGCGCCAGCAGACCTACAGGAATCACCGGGGAGCTGTTTTTT. As protein: CASRPTGITGELFF.

The CDR3 DNA reads TGTGCCAGCAGTGGCCCCCGAGTCGGGTACGAGCAGTACTTC. This gives the protein CASSGPRVGYEQYF. The chain couples TRBV2 to TRBJ2-7; no clear D gene. V lost 4 bases and J 4 bases, leaving 14 bases between the germline ends. Germline CDR1 and CDR2: SNHLY and FYNNEI. The CDR3 is made up of 14 amino acids. The full variable domain, rest sourced from reference TRBV2 and TRBJ2-7, is EPEVTQTPSHQVTQMGQEVILRCVPISNHLYFYWYRQILGQKVEFLVSFYNNEISEKSEIFDDQFSVERPDGSNFTLKIRSTKLEDSAMYFCASSGPRVGYEQYFGPGTRLTVT.

The rearrangement joins TRBV7-9 to TRBJ2-1; D might be TRBD2 (6 bases). There are 19 residues in the CDR3. Germline V gene lookup returns CDR1 SEHNR and CDR2 FQNEAQ (reference sequence). With 3 bases removed from V and 4 bases from J, the gap between germline ends came to 25 bases. The CDR3 loop is CASSFQGGPQWVSYNEQFF. The CDR3 bases are TGTGCCAGCAGCTTCCAGGGAGGACCCCAGTGGGTGTCTTACAATGAGCAGTTCTTC.

The chain employs TRBV7-2 and TRBJ2-3, with 10 positions matching TRBD2. Germline-derived CDR1 and CDR2 are SGHTA and FQGNSA. The CDR3 runs 16 residues. Trimming took 1 base from V and 4 from J; bases not matched to a gene: 5. CDR3 region: CASSLVGTSDADTQYF. The DNA of the CDR3 is TGTGCCAGCAGCTTAGTAGGGACTAGCGATGCAGATACGCAGTATTTT.

The V call is TRBV25-1, the J call TRBJ2-1; D gene uncertain. The CDR3 spans 14 residues. Trimming pared 3 bases from V and 1 base from J, leaving 7 bases between. Germline V gives CDR1 MGHDK, CDR2 SYGVNS. For the CDR3, the DNA is TGTGCCAGCAGTGATTCGGAGTCCTACAATGAGCAGTTCTTC. Translation gives CASSDSESYNEQFF.

This sequence joins TRBV10-2 and TRBJ2-7; D is possibly TRBD1 (6 bases). Trimming removed 6 bases from V and 5 bases from J, with 17 bases in between. The CDR3 is made up of 14 amino acids. Germline lookup yields CDR1 WSHSY and CDR2 SAAADI. The CDR3 sequence is CASRGTGSWDEQYF. The CDR3 bases are TGCGCCAGCAGGGGTACAGGGTCCTGGGACGAGCAGTACTTC.

This chain uses TRBV27 with TRBJ2-7; D is unclear. From germline, CDR1 is MNHEY and CDR2 SMNVEV (reference sequence). The CDR3 extends over 13 amino acids. Trimming cost V 7 bases and J 0 bases, with 10 bases left between them. CDR3 DNA: TGTGCCAGCAAGCCCGCGCACTCCTACGAGCAGTACTTC. Translated, it gives CASKPAHSYEQYF.

The chain couples TRBV19 to TRBJ2-7, with 7 bases aligning to TRBD1. Germline CDR1 is LNHDA and CDR2 is SQIVND (reference sequence). The length of the CDR3 is 14 residues. Losses at the gene ends were 5 bases for V and 1 base for J; bases not matched to a gene: 5. CDR3 sequence: CASSATGQSYEQYF. The CDR3 DNA follows: TGTGCCAGTAGTGCCACGGGACAGTCCTACGAGCAGTACTTC.